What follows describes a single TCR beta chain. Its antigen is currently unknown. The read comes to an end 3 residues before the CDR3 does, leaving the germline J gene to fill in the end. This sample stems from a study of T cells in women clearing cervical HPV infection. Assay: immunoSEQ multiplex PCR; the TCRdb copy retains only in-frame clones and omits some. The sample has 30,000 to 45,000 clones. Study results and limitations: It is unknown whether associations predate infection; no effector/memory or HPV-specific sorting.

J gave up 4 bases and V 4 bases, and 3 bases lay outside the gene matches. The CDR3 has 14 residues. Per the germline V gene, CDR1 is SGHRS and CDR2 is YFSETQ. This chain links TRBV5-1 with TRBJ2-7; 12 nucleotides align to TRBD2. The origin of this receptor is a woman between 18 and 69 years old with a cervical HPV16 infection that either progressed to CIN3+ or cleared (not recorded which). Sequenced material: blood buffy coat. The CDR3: CASSPGLAGYEQYF. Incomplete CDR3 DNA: TGCGCCAGCAGCCCGGGACTAGCGGGTTACGAG.